The T cell receptor (beta chain) under discussion was sequenced for a study of shared clonotypes between healthy human individuals. Broader study findings: With four donors compared, roughly 5% of naive CD4 clonotypes were shared. Investigators collected only blood, and repertoires in tissues likely differ.

This clone is a singleton in its sample. The antigen remains unidentified. Trimming took 8 bases from V and 8 from J, leaving 15 bases between them. The CDR3 runs 12 residues. Germline CDR1 is SGHVS and CDR2 is FQNEAQ. Only in-frame clones appear in the TCRdb table, and some are missing; sequencing was by immunoSEQ multiplex PCR. The sample has some 500,000 clones, roughly 95% seen once; the top ten hold around 0.067%. The rearrangement uses TRBV7-8 and TRBJ1-2; D is unresolved. The TCR comes from a woman younger than 45 in good health. The sequenced material came from naive CD4+ T cells sorted from blood. Subset reported: CD45RA+ positively selected. The CDR3 DNA reads TGTGCCAGCTCGGACGGTTTGGGAGGCTACACCTTC. This translates into CASSDGLGGYTF.